This passage covers 7 T cell receptor beta chains from one sample sequenced in a study of cytomegalovirus exposure and HLA in healthy donors. Sequencing was performed with immunoSEQ multiplex PCR; in TCRdb, only in-frame clones are kept and a portion is missing. Among around 300,000 clones listed, 87% were seen once. The sample taken for sequencing was PBMCs. The receptors were sampled from a woman aged 25 to 39 in good health and CMV-seropositive.

The chain uses TRBV4-1 and TRBJ2-5; D gene ambiguous. Germline CDR1 MGHRA, CDR2 YSYEKL. The CDR3 is made up of 13 amino acids. V was shortened by 4 bases and J by 3 bases, with 9 bases between the two germline ends. CDR3 sequence: CASSLPYEETQYF. DNA of the CDR3: TGCGCCAGCAGCCTCCCTTACGAAGAGACCCAGTACTTC.

The chain recombines TRBV13 with TRBJ1-2; no firm D call. Germline CDR1 PRHDT, CDR2 FYEKMQ (reference sequence). The ends were cut back, 0 bases at V and 10 bases at J, with 9 bases in the middle. The CDR3 consists of 12 residues. CDR3 sequence reads: CASSLGGWTYTF. DNA of the CDR3: TGTGCCAGCAGCTTAGGGGGTTGGACCTACACCTTC.

V and J are TRBV4-3 and TRBJ2-3; D is undetermined. From germline, CDR1 is LGHNA and CDR2 YSLEER. The CDR3 loop spans 17 amino acids. V was shortened by 0 bases and J by 9 bases, with 22 bases between the two germline ends. The CDR3 here is CASSQDSLPFVGTTQYF. The CDR3 coding sequence is TGCGCCAGCAGCCAAGATTCACTTCCCTTTGTCGGTACGACGCAGTATTTT.

This chain uses TRBV5-1 with TRBJ2-2; 7 bases fit TRBD2. After removal of 0 bases from V and 6 bases from J, the junction contained 8 bases not matched to a gene. Germline-derived CDR1 and CDR2 are SGHRS and YFSETQ. CDR3 size: 16 residues. The CDR3 DNA sequence: TGCGCCAGCAGCTTGGTCGCGGGGGTATGGTCCGGGGAGCTGTTTTTT. As protein: CASSLVAGVWSGELFF.

This clone was detected once. The chain couples TRBV9 to TRBJ2-7; tentative D call: TRBD2 (6 bases). Germline CDR1 and CDR2: SGDLS and YYNGEE. V was cut by 0 bases and J by 4 bases, with 14 bases left in between. The CDR3 consists of 15 residues. The CDR3 here is CASSVASGDQYEQYF. The CDR3 region has the DNA TGTGCCAGCAGCGTAGCTTCGGGGGATCAATACGAGCAGTACTTC.

V and J are TRBV11-2 and TRBJ1-6, with TRBD1 matching over 8 bases. V gave up 5 bases and J gave up 10 bases; unmatched junction bases: 4. The CDR3 is made up of 13 amino acids. From germline, CDR1 is SGHAT and CDR2 FQNNGV. The CDR3 bases are TGTGCCAGCAGCCAGGGGGCTGGCTCACCCCTCCACTTT. Protein sequence: CASSQGAGSPLHF.

V is TRBV9 and J is TRBJ2-7, with D possibly being TRBD1 (5 bases). Germline assignment: CDR1 SGDLS and CDR2 YYNGEE. V was clipped by 4 bases and J by 6 bases, with 20 bases between them. CDR3 length equals 15 residues. The CDR3 protein is CASSSFGAGEAEQYF. The CDR3 nucleotides read TGTGCCAGCAGCTCCTTTGGGGCAGGCGAGGCCGAGCAGTACTTC. Supplemented by reference TRBV9 and TRBJ2-7, the full variable domain reads DSGVTQTPKHLITATGQRVTLRCSPRSGDLSVYWYQQSLDQGLQFLIQYYNGEERAKGNILERFSAQQFPDLHSELNLSSLELGDSALYFCASSSFGAGEAEQYFGPGTRLTVT.